The rows below give T cell receptor beta chains drawn from one sample of a study of CD8+CD57+ T cells in acquired aplastic anemia. TCRdb fed the reads into MiXCR, producing one record per CDR3 protein. The sample carries more than 150,000 distinct CDR3 sequences, 40% to 55% recorded once. The sequencing input was sorted CD4+, CD8+, or CD8+CD57+ T cells (not recorded which) from PBMCs. These receptors originate from a human donor with aplastic anemia. Each CDR3 is given with its conserved first and last residue. A D gene is named only where the DNA matches it firmly. Only some rows state a clone size, as once, few, many or a class for expanded clones.

CDR3 protein: CASSEQRADTQYF
CDR3 DNA: TGTGCCAGCAGCGAGCAGAGGGCAGATACGCAGTATTTT
clone size: -
D gene: -
J gene: TRBJ2-3
V gene: TRBV7-2
CDR3 length: 13

CDR3 protein: CASSQDTGLGFETQYF
CDR3 DNA: TGTGCCAGCAGCCAAGACACGGGACTAGGGTTTGAGACCCAGTACTTC
clone size: -
D gene: TRBD2
J gene: TRBJ2-5
V gene: TRBV11-2
CDR3 length: 16

CDR3 protein: CASSREGGDQETQYF
CDR3 DNA: TGTGCCAGCAGTAGGGAGGGAGGGGACCAAGAGACCCAGTACTTC
clone size: -
D gene: TRBD2
J gene: TRBJ2-5
V gene: TRBV6-1
CDR3 length: 15

CDR3 protein: CAWSPTFTRTNEKLFF
CDR3 DNA: TGTGCCTGGAGTCCAACATTTACCCGGACTAATGAAAAACTGTTTTTT
clone size: many
D gene: -
J gene: TRBJ1-4
V gene: TRBV30
CDR3 length: 16

CDR3 protein: CASSKGAPVNQPQHF
CDR3 DNA: TGTGCCAGTAGTAAAGGGGCTCCTGTAAATCAGCCCCAGCATTTT
clone size: -
D gene: -
J gene: TRBJ1-5
V gene: TRBV19
CDR3 length: 15

CDR3 protein: CASSATGGTEAFF
CDR3 DNA: TGTGCCAGTAGCGCGACAGGGGGCACTGAAGCTTTCTTT
clone size: -
D gene: TRBD1
J gene: TRBJ1-1
V gene: TRBV19
CDR3 length: 13

CDR3 protein: CSAEDEQLFF
CDR3 DNA: TGCAGCGCCGAAGATGAACAACTGTTTTTT
clone size: -
D gene: -
J gene: TRBJ1-4
V gene: TRBV29-1
CDR3 length: 10

CDR3 protein: CASSPEGWALHF
CDR3 DNA: TGTGCCAGTAGTCCAGAAGGGTGGGCCCTCCACTTT
clone size: -
D gene: -
J gene: TRBJ1-6
V gene: TRBV19
CDR3 length: 12

CDR3 protein: CASSPAPAGEGDTQYF
CDR3 DNA: TGTGCCAGCAGCCCAGCGCCTGCGGGAGAGGGAGATACGCAGTATTTT
clone size: many
D gene: TRBD2
J gene: TRBJ2-3
V gene: TRBV7-3
CDR3 length: 16

CDR3 protein: CASSQLAGGGEQYF
CDR3 DNA: TGTGCCAGCAGCCAACTAGCGGGAGGGGGTGAGCAGTACTTC
clone size: many
D gene: TRBD2
J gene: TRBJ2-7
V gene: TRBV4-2
CDR3 length: 14

CDR3 protein: CSVDRQGTLPQPQHF
CDR3 DNA: TGCAGCGTGGACCGACAGGGAACCCTACCTCAGCCCCAGCATTTT
clone size: -
D gene: TRBD1
J gene: TRBJ1-5
V gene: TRBV29-1
CDR3 length: 15

CDR3 protein: CASSLGGGGTDTQYF
CDR3 DNA: TGCGCCAGCAGCTTGGGAGGTGGGGGCACAGATACGCAGTATTTT
clone size: -
D gene: -
J gene: TRBJ2-3
V gene: TRBV5-1
CDR3 length: 15

CDR3 protein: CASSQTPGQGVTEAFF
CDR3 DNA: TGTGCCAGTAGCCAGACTCCGGGACAGGGTGTGACTGAAGCTTTCTTT
clone size: -
D gene: TRBD1
J gene: TRBJ1-1
V gene: TRBV13
CDR3 length: 16

CDR3 protein: CSAQTGGSNQPQHF
CDR3 DNA: TGCAGTGCCCAGACAGGGGGTAGCAATCAGCCCCAGCATTTT
clone size: -
D gene: TRBD1
J gene: TRBJ1-5
V gene: TRBV20-1
CDR3 length: 14

CDR3 protein: CASSLWATAVHLTDTQYF
CDR3 DNA: TGCGCCAGCAGCTTGTGGGCGACAGCGGTTCACCTCACAGATACGCAGTATTTT
clone size: many
D gene: -
J gene: TRBJ2-3
V gene: TRBV5-1
CDR3 length: 18

CDR3 protein: CASSSGTGVQETQYF
CDR3 DNA: TGTGCCAGCAGCTCGGGGACCGGGGTCCAAGAGACCCAGTACTTC
clone size: -
D gene: -
J gene: TRBJ2-5
V gene: TRBV7-2
CDR3 length: 15

CDR3 protein: CASSLSRSELAKNIQYF
CDR3 DNA: TGTGCCAGCAGTTTAAGCCGGTCGGAGCTAGCCAAAAACATTCAGTACTTC
clone size: -
D gene: -
J gene: TRBJ2-4
V gene: TRBV12-3/TRBV12-4
CDR3 length: 17

CDR3 protein: CSARVGGGSNYEQYF
CDR3 DNA: TGCAGTGCTAGAGTAGGCGGGGGCTCGAACTACGAGCAGTACTTC
clone size: -
D gene: -
J gene: TRBJ2-7
V gene: TRBV20-1
CDR3 length: 15

CDR3 protein: CSVGLAGGGEQYF
CDR3 DNA: TGCAGCGTTGGACTAGCGGGAGGTGGTGAGCAGTACTTC
clone size: -
D gene: TRBD2
J gene: TRBJ2-7
V gene: TRBV29-1
CDR3 length: 13

CDR3 protein: CAISGQGDGYTF
CDR3 DNA: TGTGCCATCAGTGGACAGGGGGATGGCTACACCTTC
clone size: few
D gene: TRBD1
J gene: TRBJ1-2
V gene: TRBV10-3
CDR3 length: 12

CDR3 protein: CASSPRQYQETQYF
CDR3 DNA: TGTGCCAGTAGTCCTCGACAGTACCAAGAGACCCAGTACTTC
clone size: -
D gene: -
J gene: TRBJ2-5
V gene: TRBV19
CDR3 length: 14

CDR3 protein: CASSPYGLAGAGELFF
CDR3 DNA: TGTGCCAGCAGTCCCTACGGACTAGCGGGAGCCGGGGAGCTGTTTTTT
clone size: -
D gene: TRBD2
J gene: TRBJ2-2
V gene: TRBV25-1
CDR3 length: 16

CDR3 protein: CASSNEVYGYTF
CDR3 DNA: TGTGCCAGCAGTAACGAAGTGTATGGCTACACCTTC
clone size: -
D gene: -
J gene: TRBJ1-2
V gene: TRBV3-1
CDR3 length: 12

CDR3 protein: CASSERRDADTQYF
CDR3 DNA: TGCGCCAGCAGTGAGCGACGTGATGCAGATACGCAGTATTTT
clone size: few
D gene: -
J gene: TRBJ2-3
V gene: TRBV10-1
CDR3 length: 14

CDR3 protein: CASSLTSYNEQFF
CDR3 DNA: TGTGCCAGCAGCTTAACGTCCTACAATGAGCAGTTCTTC
clone size: -
D gene: -
J gene: TRBJ2-1
V gene: TRBV7-2
CDR3 length: 13

CDR3 protein: CASSLKGHREQYF
CDR3 DNA: TGTGCCAGCAGTTTAAAAGGACACCGAGAGCAGTACTTC
clone size: -
D gene: -
J gene: TRBJ2-7
V gene: TRBV12-3/TRBV12-4
CDR3 length: 13

CDR3 protein: CASSLTQTGLDSPLHF
CDR3 DNA: TGTGCCAGCAGCTTGACCCAGACAGGGTTGGATTCACCCCTCCACTTT
clone size: -
D gene: TRBD1
J gene: TRBJ1-6
V gene: TRBV11-1
CDR3 length: 16

CDR3 protein: CASSGQAWNTEAFF
CDR3 DNA: TGTGCCAGCAGCGGACAGGCCTGGAACACTGAAGCTTTCTTT
clone size: many
D gene: TRBD1
J gene: TRBJ1-1
V gene: TRBV6-1
CDR3 length: 14

CDR3 protein: CASSLMASHEQFF
CDR3 DNA: TGTGCCAGCAGCTTAATGGCGTCGCATGAGCAGTTCTTC
clone size: many
D gene: -
J gene: TRBJ2-1
V gene: TRBV7-3
CDR3 length: 13

CDR3 protein: CAISDRTAANYGYTF
CDR3 DNA: TGTGCCATCAGTGACCGGACGGCTGCTAACTATGGCTACACCTTC
clone size: -
D gene: -
J gene: TRBJ1-2
V gene: TRBV10-3
CDR3 length: 15

CDR3 protein: CASSLGLNEKLFF
CDR3 DNA: TGTGCCAGCAGCTTAGGGTTAAATGAAAAACTGTTTTTT
clone size: many
D gene: -
J gene: TRBJ1-4
V gene: TRBV7-2
CDR3 length: 13

CDR3 protein: CGATLGLAGPCADTQYF
CDR3 DNA: TGCGGTGCCACACTGGGACTAGCGGGGCCGTGCGCCGATACGCAGTATTTT
clone size: -
D gene: TRBD2
J gene: TRBJ2-3
V gene: TRBV20-1
CDR3 length: 17

CDR3 protein: CASSLSQVNDYEQYF
CDR3 DNA: TGTGCCAGCAGCTTGTCGCAGGTAAACGACTACGAGCAGTACTTC
clone size: -
D gene: -
J gene: TRBJ2-7
V gene: TRBV7-9
CDR3 length: 15

CDR3 protein: CASSALAGGETQYF
CDR3 DNA: TGTGCCAGCAGCGCGCTAGCGGGAGGGGAGACCCAGTACTTC
clone size: once
D gene: TRBD2
J gene: TRBJ2-5
V gene: TRBV5-8
CDR3 length: 14

CDR3 protein: CASSIGIYPSPLHF
CDR3 DNA: TGTGCCAGTAGTATCGGGATCTACCCTTCACCCCTCCACTTT
clone size: -
D gene: -
J gene: TRBJ1-6
V gene: TRBV19
CDR3 length: 14

CDR3 protein: CASSAEGLRDYEQYF
CDR3 DNA: TGTGCCAGCAGCGCCGAGGGACTGCGGGACTACGAGCAGTACTTC
clone size: -
D gene: -
J gene: TRBJ2-7
V gene: TRBV9
CDR3 length: 15

CDR3 protein: CASRRADEQYF
CDR3 DNA: TGTGCCAGCAGACGAGCGGACGAGCAGTACTTC
clone size: many
D gene: -
J gene: TRBJ2-7
V gene: TRBV7-9
CDR3 length: 11

CDR3 protein: CASSYRGNQPQHF
CDR3 DNA: TGTGCCAGCAGCTACAGGGGCAATCAGCCCCAGCATTTT
clone size: -
D gene: -
J gene: TRBJ1-5
V gene: TRBV2
CDR3 length: 13